The 3 T cell receptor beta chains reported below all come from one sample, sequenced in a study of T cell repertoires in cytomegalovirus infection. TCRdb independently ran MiXCR on the reads; one entry per CDR3 protein. This sample yields some 560,000 distinct CDR3 sequences, of which 40% are seen a single time; around 46% belongs to the top ten. The antigens of these receptors remain unknown. Source: cultured PBMCs, taken from culture after CMV antigen stimulation. Source of these receptors: a human donor in good health (CMV status not recorded). Some clones in this sample may be carry-over from other donors' samples.

V usage is TRBV4-3 and J usage is TRBJ1-1; D unclear. Germline-derived CDR1 and CDR2 are LGHNA and YSLEER. The V end lost 3 bases, the J end lost 4 bases, and 12 bases lay between the germline ends. CDR3 length: 14 amino acids. CDR3 nucleotide sequence: TGCGCCAGCAGCCAGCCTTTTGGTCCCACTGAAGCTTTCTTT. It yields the protein CASSQPFGPTEAFF.

This clonotype was detected a few times. The V gene is TRBV5-6, the J gene TRBJ2-3, with TRBD2 identical over 13 bases. Trimming removed 0 bases from V and 4 bases from J; junction bases left unmatched: 14. The CDR3 has 20 residues. CDR1 and CDR2 from the germline V gene are SGHDT and YYEEEE. The CDR3 loop is CASSLARTSGSTLGADTQYF. CDR3 bases: TGTGCCAGCAGCTTGGCGCGGACTAGCGGGAGTACCCTCGGGGCAGATACGCAGTATTTT.

CDR3 region: CASSGTVTDTQYF. CDR3 sequence (DNA): TGTGCCAGCAGTGGGACGGTCACAGATACGCAGTATTTT. The chain is built from TRBV2 and TRBJ2-3; the D is unclear. The V end was cut by 4 bases, the J end by 2 bases, with 7 bases between. This CDR3 is 13 amino acids long. Germline V gene lookup returns CDR1 SNHLY and CDR2 FYNNEI.